A single sample gave rise to the 22 T cell receptor beta chains below, sequenced in a study of T cell responses to AZD1222 COVID-19 vaccine. Clones were sequenced by immunoSEQ multiplex PCR, and TCRdb holds only the in-frame ones, with some missing. The table records approximately 140,000 clones, 90% of them present only once. The sequenced sample was peripheral blood, obtained 28 days after the second AZD1222 dose. The receptors stem from an adult who received the AZD1222 COVID-19 vaccine.

The V gene is TRBV11-2, the J gene TRBJ1-1; TRBD1 agrees at 8 bases. This CDR3 spans 13 amino acids. Per germline, CDR1 SGHAT and CDR2 FQNNGV. The junction had 6 bases not matched to a gene; V was cut back by 6 bases and J by 6 bases. The CDR3 loop is CASRLTGGPEAFF. CDR3 bases: TGTGCCAGCAGACTTACAGGGGGGCCTGAAGCTTTCTTT.

The chain has TRBV3-1 (or the pseudogene TRBV3-2) and TRBJ2-2; TRBD1 matches at 8 bases. The CDR3 is made up of 15 amino acids. Germline V gives CDR1 LGHDT, CDR2 YNNKEL (reference sequence). V lost 4 bases, J lost 7 bases, and 8 bases stayed unmatched. This CDR3 reads CASSPDRVLGGELFF. The CDR3 DNA follows: TGTGCCAGCAGCCCGGACAGGGTCTTGGGCGGGGAGCTGTTTTTT.

This chain connects TRBV25-1 to TRBJ2-7; 8 bases agree with TRBD2. CDR1 and CDR2 from the germline V gene are MGHDK and SYGVNS. The CDR3 sequence is 15 residues long. V lost 4 bases, J lost 5 bases, and 10 bases stayed unmatched. DNA for the CDR3: TGTGCCAGCAGTGTTGCGGGAGGTACGGTCCACGAGCAGTACTTC. This sequence encodes CASSVAGGTVHEQYF.

The chain carries TRBV7-9 and TRBJ1-1; D possibly corresponds to TRBD1 (6 bases). Germline CDR1 reads SEHNR; CDR2 reads FQNEAQ (reference sequence). The CDR3 sequence is 15 residues long. Trimming cost V 5 bases and J 5 bases, with 18 bases left between them. CDR3 nucleotide sequence: TGTGCCAGCAGCCCCAATGGGGGCGTAGGAACTGAAGCTTTCTTT. Translation: CASSPNGGVGTEAFF.

This chain links TRBV30 with TRBJ2-1, with D tentatively TRBD1 (5 bases). This CDR3 contains 14 residues. Trimming stripped 2 bases from V and 6 bases from J, with 14 bases between. Germline V gene data show CDR1 as GTSNPN and CDR2 as SVGIG (reference sequence). As DNA, the CDR3 is TGTGCCTGGAGTACAGGTCGGTTTGGCAATGAGCAGTTCTTC. Residues: CAWSTGRFGNEQFF.

This chain connects TRBV21-1 to TRBJ2-1; the table calls TRBD2, which could not be checked here. TRBV21-1 is given as a pseudogene. This CDR3 contains 19 residues. The CDR3 DNA reads TGTGCCAGCAGCAAAGGGACTAGCGGGAGGGGCCCCTCCTACAATGAGCAGTTCTTC. Its protein is CASSKGTSGRGPSYNEQFF.

The CDR3 region is CASSPYGQGVEKLFF. The CDR3 DNA reads as TGTGCCAGCAGCCCCTACGGACAGGGAGTAGAAAAACTGTTTTTT. The rearrangement uses TRBV5-4 and TRBJ1-4; 8 bases are shared with TRBD1. CDR1 and CDR2 from the germline V gene are SGHNT and YYREEE (reference sequence). CDR3 length equals 15 residues. J was trimmed by 8 bases and V by 4 bases; bases with no gene match: 10.

This clone has only one observation. The chain recombines TRBV7-9 with TRBJ1-4, with D perhaps matching TRBD1 (5 bases). The CDR3 spans 15 residues. V lost 1 base to trimming and J lost 5 bases, with 11 bases between them. Germline V gene sequence: CDR1 SEHNR, CDR2 FQNEAQ (reference sequence). The CDR3 coding sequence is TGTGCCAGCAGCTTAGGGGGACGGGGCAATGAAAAACTGTTTTTT. Its protein is CASSLGGRGNEKLFF. Drawing the rest from reference TRBV7-9 and TRBJ1-4, the complete variable domain is DTGVSQNPRHKITKRGQNVTFRCDPISEHNRLYWYRQTLGQGPEFLTYFQNEAQLEKSRLLSDRFSAERPKGSFSTLEIQRTEQGDSAMYLCASSLGGRGNEKLFFGSGTQLSVL.

The sample holds a few counts of this clone. The V and J genes are TRBV2 and TRBJ1-4; no clear D gene. Germline V gene sequence: CDR1 SNHLY, CDR2 FYNNEI. CDR3 size: 13 residues. The ends were cut back, 3 bases at V and 3 bases at J, with 5 bases in the middle. This CDR3 reads CASSDRSNEKLFF. CDR3 DNA sequence: TGTGCCAGCAGTGACAGGTCTAATGAAAAACTGTTTTTT. The entire variable domain, with the rest obtained from reference TRBV2 and TRBJ1-4, is as follows: EPEVTQTPSHQVTQMGQEVILRCVPISNHLYFYWYRQILGQKVEFLVSFYNNEISEKSEIFDDQFSVERPDGSNFTLKIRSTKLEDSAMYFCASSDRSNEKLFFGSGTQLSVL.

The CDR3 region is CATSDGSNYGYTF. In nucleotides, the CDR3 is TGTGCCACCAGCGACGGGTCTAACTATGGCTACACCTTC. The rearrangement joins TRBV15 to TRBJ1-2; D remains ambiguous. The germline gives CDR1 LNHNV, CDR2 YYDKDF (reference sequence). The V gene lost 5 bases and the J gene lost 0 bases, with 7 bases spanning the gap. This CDR3 is 13 amino acids long.

The chain carries TRBV19 and TRBJ1-4, with 9 nucleotides matching TRBD1. This CDR3 region has 14 residues. The V segment lost 7 bases and the J segment 10 bases; nucleotides outside the gene matches: 10. Per germline, CDR1 LNHDA and CDR2 SQIVND (reference sequence). Here the CDR3 DNA reads TGTGCCAGTACGGGACCGGGACAGGGCGGAAAACTGTTTTTT. Encoded protein: CASTGPGQGGKLFF.

V gene TRBV3-1 (or the pseudogene TRBV3-2) combines with J gene TRBJ1-3; weak D call: TRBD1 (5 bases). The CDR3 has 16 amino acids. V was shortened by 4 bases and J by 0 bases, with 13 bases between the two germline ends. In germline, CDR1 is LGHDT, CDR2 YNNKEL (reference sequence). The CDR3 reads CASSPDGASSGNTIYF. CDR3 in DNA: TGTGCCAGCAGCCCAGACGGGGCAAGCTCTGGAAACACCATATATTTT.

The chain carries TRBV5-6 and TRBJ1-1; TRBD1 might be the D (5 bases). This CDR3 is built from 14 residues. From germline, CDR1 is SGHDT and CDR2 YYEEEE. Trimming stripped 4 bases from V and 5 bases from J, with 15 bases between. The CDR3 sequence: CASSSGSRATEAFF. The CDR3 DNA sequence: TGTGCCAGCAGCAGTGGGTCCAGGGCGACTGAAGCTTTCTTT.

CDR3 amino acids: CASSLLRGNQPQHF. The CDR3 coding sequence is TGTGCCAGCAGCTTGTTACGGGGCAATCAGCCCCAGCATTTT. This rearrangement joins TRBV5-6 to TRBJ1-5, with D unresolved. The CDR3 runs 14 residues. The ends were cut back, 1 base at V and 2 bases at J, with 7 bases in the middle. Germline lookup yields CDR1 SGHDT and CDR2 YYEEEE.

The genes are TRBV18 and TRBJ1-2; TRBD1 agrees at 12 bases. The CDR3 totals 17 residues. The V and J ends lost 3 bases and 0 bases, in that order; junction bases with no gene match: 5. Germline V lookup: CDR1 KGHSH, CDR2 LQKENI. The CDR3 DNA reads as TGTGCCAGCTCACCTCGGGGACAGGGGGCAACTAACTATGGCTACACCTTC. Protein: CASSPRGQGATNYGYTF.

V and J are TRBV5-4 and TRBJ2-5; no reliable D call. This CDR3 comprises 11 residues. The V end was cut by 4 bases, the J end by 0 bases, with 1 base between. CDR1 is SGHNT and CDR2 is YYREEE in the germline V gene (reference sequence). CDR3 in DNA: TGTGCCAGCAGCCACCAAGAGACCCAGTACTTC. Protein sequence: CASSHQETQYF.

The chain is built from TRBV7-8 and TRBJ2-2; D is possibly TRBD1 (5 bases). The V gene lost 4 bases and the J gene lost 5 bases, with 11 bases spanning the gap. Germline V gene lookup returns CDR1 SGHVS and CDR2 FQNEAQ. This CDR3 comprises 14 residues. CDR3: CASSSLRTTGELFF. Here the CDR3 DNA reads TGTGCCAGCAGCTCCCTTAGGACAACCGGGGAGCTGTTTTTT.

The V and J genes are TRBV7-8 and TRBJ1-2, with 12 nucleotides matching TRBD1. The CDR3 extends over 17 amino acids. From germline, CDR1 is SGHVS and CDR2 FQNEAQ. The trim removed 5 bases at V and 3 bases at J, leaving 10 bases unmatched. CDR3 amino acids: CASSLSAGQGAYYGYTF. The CDR3 nucleotides read TGTGCCAGCAGCCTCTCTGCGGGACAGGGGGCGTACTATGGCTACACCTTC.

This clone was picked up one time. V is TRBV10-3 and J is TRBJ2-5, with 10 bases that match TRBD2. Germline V gene data show CDR1 as ENHRY and CDR2 as SYGVKD. CDR3 length: 15 residues. V lost 0 bases and J lost 5; bases outside the gene matches: 3. Here the CDR3 DNA reads TGTGCCATCAGTGAGTCAAGCGGGAGGGCGGAGACCCAGTACTTC. It translates to CAISESSGRAETQYF.

The chain recombines TRBV6-1 with TRBJ2-3; TRBD2 might be the D (6 bases). The V end lost 1 base, the J end lost 2 bases, and 16 bases lay between the germline ends. The CDR3 length is 17 residues. From germline, CDR1 is MNHNS and CDR2 SASEGT. The CDR3 coding sequence is TGTGCCAGCAGTGAAGTGATGGGTAGCGGAACCACAGATACGCAGTATTTT. Protein product: CASSEVMGSGTTDTQYF.

The rearrangement links TRBV20-1 to TRBJ1-1; no reliable D call. Trimming pared 3 bases from V and 0 bases from J, leaving 17 bases between. The CDR3 is 16 amino acids. Germline CDR1 reads DFQATT; CDR2 reads SNEGSKA (reference sequence). CDR3 in amino acids: CSASDGREKLNTEAFF. The CDR3 DNA follows: TGCAGTGCTAGTGACGGACGTGAAAAATTGAACACTGAAGCTTTCTTT.

As concerns this clone: The junction shows a germline mismatch at one end, possibly a read error. This chain joins TRBV4-1 and TRBJ2-1; D might be TRBD2 (5 bases). The germline V gene encodes CDR1 MGHRA and CDR2 YSYEKL. The CDR3 loop spans 14 amino acids. The chain's CDR3 is CASSQVGVYSEQFF. CDR3 nucleotides: TGCGCCAGCAGCCAAGTCGGGGTATACAGTGAGCAGTTCTTC.